The sequence of this T cell receptor (beta chain) was determined in a study of blood T cells in healthy people across ages. V lost 2 bases and J lost 6; bases outside the gene matches: 6. CDR3 length: 15 residues. Germline V gene lookup returns CDR1 MNHEY and CDR2 SVGEGT. This clonotype was picked up a small number of times. The target antigen is unknown. Study results and caveats: Whereas aged donors had fewer naive CD4+ cells, long-lived donors had more of them and higher diversity. Total diversity from one million sequenced T cells was likely underestimated.

Sample-barcoded 5' priming and a J-beta primer mix drove a second PCR of roughly 6 to 12 cycles. TCRdb re-called the 5' RACE reads through MiXCR, storing one row per CDR3 protein. This sample has a few hundred thousand distinct CDR3 sequences, with roughly 26% found just once. Material for sequencing was blood. The gene calls are TRBV6-2 or TRBV6-3 and TRBJ1-5; 8 bases align to TRBD1. The sequence was obtained from a woman aged 70 to 79 in good health. CDR3 DNA: TGTGCCAGCAGTTACCTGACAGGGGTAGGTCAGCCCCAGCATTTT. This gives the protein CASSYLTGVGQPQHF.